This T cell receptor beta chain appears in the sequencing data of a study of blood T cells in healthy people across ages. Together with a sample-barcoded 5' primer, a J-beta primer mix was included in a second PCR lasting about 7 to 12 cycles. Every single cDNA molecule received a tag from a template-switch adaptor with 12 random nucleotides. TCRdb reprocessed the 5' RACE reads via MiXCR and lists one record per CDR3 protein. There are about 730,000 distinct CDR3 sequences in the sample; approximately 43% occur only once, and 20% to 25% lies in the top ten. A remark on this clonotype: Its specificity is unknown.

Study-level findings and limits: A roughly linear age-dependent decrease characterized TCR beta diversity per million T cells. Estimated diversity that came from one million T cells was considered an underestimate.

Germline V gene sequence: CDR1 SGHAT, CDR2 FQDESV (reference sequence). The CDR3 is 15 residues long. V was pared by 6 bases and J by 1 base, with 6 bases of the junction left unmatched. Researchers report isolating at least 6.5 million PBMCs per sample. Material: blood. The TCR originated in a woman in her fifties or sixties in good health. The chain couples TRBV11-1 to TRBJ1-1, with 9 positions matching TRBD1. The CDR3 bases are TGTGCCAGCAGGCTACTGACAGGGGGGAACACTGAAGCTTTCTTT. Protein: CASRLLTGGNTEAFF.